This T cell receptor beta chain was sequenced for a study of cytomegalovirus exposure and HLA in healthy donors. Study conclusions and caveats: Many donors carried some public TCRs, although rarity characterized most TCR sequences.

PCR amplification relied on 60 Vbeta primers (plus 13 Jbeta primers). Sequencing used immunoSEQ multiplex PCR; TCRdb keeps in-frame clones, though not all of them. Counted here are over 25,000 clones, roughly 66% occurring once; the ten biggest clones make up around 40%. Worth noting for this clone: The antigen remains undetermined. Other DNA sequences in the sample encode the same CDR3.

The source is a male donor in good health and CMV-seropositive. Sequences were obtained from PBMCs.

This chain's CDR3 is CASSYSGAMNTEAFF. Here the CDR3 DNA reads TGTGCCAGCAGTTACTCAGGGGCCATGAACACTGAAGCTTTCTTT. The chain employs TRBV6-5 and TRBJ1-1; weak D call: TRBD1 (5 bases). This CDR3 has 15 amino acids. V shed 0 bases and J shed 0 bases, with 8 bases lying between them. Germline V gene sequence: CDR1 MNHEY, CDR2 SVGAGI.